What follows describes a single T cell receptor beta chain. This entry belongs to a study of T-cell memory formation after mild COVID-19. From the 5' RACE reads, TCRdb called clonotypes with MiXCR, one entry per CDR3 protein. The data contain 400,000 or so distinct CDR3 sequences, under 25% of them singletons. V shed 8 bases and J shed 8 bases, with 22 bases lying between them. CDR3 length equals 15 residues. Germline V gene data show CDR1 as ENHRY and CDR2 as SYGVKD. The clonotype originates from an adult woman who had mild COVID-19 (a few samples of this study predate the infection). Cell type and time point are not known. The source material was PBMCs or a T cell subset sorted from them (not recorded which). The chain carries TRBV10-3 and TRBJ2-1; D might be TRBD2 (5 bases). The CDR3 region has the DNA TGTGCCATCCGAGAGGAGGACTCGGCCGGGGATGAGCAGTTCTTC. Its protein is CAIREEDSAGDEQFF.